This record covers a single T cell receptor (beta chain). The sample comes from a study of shared T cell receptors in the human thymus. CDR1 SGHNT and CDR2 YYREEE come from the germline V gene (reference sequence). V lost 2 bases and J lost 2; bases outside the gene matches: 3. CDR3 size: 15 residues. Clones were read by immunoSEQ multiplex PCR, and TCRdb kept only the in-frame ones, dropping some. Seen here are hundreds of thousands of clones, 70% to 80% observed once, and the top ten hold roughly 0.013%. In addition, the sample was reused for a study of human thymus T cells. That source adds: Samples came from healthy Finnish infants during open corrective cardiac surgery. The study used thymus tissue resected during corrective heart surgery. Thymic TCR repertoires of unrelated people reportedly overlapped highly.

Sequencing was performed on thymocytes. This TCR came from a boy under two years old with a congenital heart defect. This chain links TRBV5-4 with TRBJ2-3; 9 bases match TRBD2. CDR3 loop: CASSFPSGATDTQYF. The CDR3 DNA reads TGTGCCAGCAGCTTCCCTAGCGGGGCCACAGATACGCAGTATTTT.